The sequence of this T cell receptor beta chain was determined in a study of control samples from healthy donors and cancer patients. Germline loops: CDR1 MDHEN, CDR2 SYDVKM. This CDR3 comprises 16 residues. The J segment lost 1 base and the V segment lost 7 bases, leaving 5 bases of the junction unmatched. Profiled with immunoSEQ multiplex PCR; TCRdb holds only in-frame clones, not every one. The table lists more than 70,000 clones, approximately 94% of them singletons. The receptor was isolated from a woman aged 25 to 39 in good health. Sequencing was done on a sample of blood. This rearrangement joins TRBV28 to TRBJ2-3, with 13 bases fitting TRBD2. For the CDR3, the DNA is TGTGCCAGCAAACTAGCGGGGGGGGTTGGCACAGATACGCAGTATTTT. Amino acid sequence: CASKLAGGVGTDTQYF.